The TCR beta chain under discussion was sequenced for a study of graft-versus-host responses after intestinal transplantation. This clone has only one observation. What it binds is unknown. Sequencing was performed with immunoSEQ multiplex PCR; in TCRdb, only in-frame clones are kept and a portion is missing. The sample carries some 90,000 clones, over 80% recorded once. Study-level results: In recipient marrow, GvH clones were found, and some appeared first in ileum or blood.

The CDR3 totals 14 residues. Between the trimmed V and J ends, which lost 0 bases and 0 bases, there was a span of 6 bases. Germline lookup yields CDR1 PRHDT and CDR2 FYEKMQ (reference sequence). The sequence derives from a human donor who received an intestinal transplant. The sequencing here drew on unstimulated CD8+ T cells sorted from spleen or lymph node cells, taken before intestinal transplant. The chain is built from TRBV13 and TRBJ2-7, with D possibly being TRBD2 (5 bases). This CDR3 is CASSLGGDSYEQYF. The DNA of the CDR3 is TGTGCCAGCAGCTTAGGCGGGGACTCCTACGAGCAGTACTTC.